Each of the 14 T cell receptor beta chains below was sequenced from the same sample in a study of T cells after yellow fever vaccination. TCRdb re-analysed the 5' RACE reads in MiXCR, keeping a single row per CDR3 protein. Altogether about 130,000 distinct CDR3 sequences are present, about 8.2% being singletons, with the ten largest covering 40%. The sequencing used CD8+ T cells sorted from PBMCs, collected on the day of the yellow fever booster vaccination. Source of these receptors: a man younger than 30 who received the YFV17D yellow fever vaccine.

The table lists this clonotype with many counts. The chain uses TRBV4-1 and TRBJ2-2; 11 bases agree with TRBD1. CDR3 length: 15 amino acids. V trimming: 4 bases; J trimming: 10 bases; junction bases outside the gene matches: 8. The V gene's germline CDR1 is MGHRA and CDR2 YSYEKL. The CDR3: CASSPGTGGMAELFF. CDR3 coding DNA: TGCGCCAGCAGCCCGGGGACAGGGGGAATGGCGGAGCTGTTTTTT.

This sequence joins TRBV7-8 and TRBJ1-6; no clear D. CDR1 and CDR2 (germline): SGHVS, FQNEAQ. The CDR3 has 13 residues. Trimming shortened V by 1 base and J by 7 bases, and 5 bases separated the two germline ends. DNA for the CDR3: TGTGCCAGCAGCTTAGGGGAGAATTCACCCCTCCACTTT. Residues: CASSLGENSPLHF.

This clonotype was seen a few times. The rearrangement joins TRBV2 to TRBJ2-7; D gene unclear. CDR1 and CDR2 (germline): SNHLY, FYNNEI. The V gene lost 5 bases and the J gene lost 4 bases, with 18 bases spanning the gap. CDR3 length: 15 residues. The DNA for the CDR3 is TGTGCCAGCAGTTCCCGGACGGGTAGAGGTTACGAGCAGTACTTC. Amino acid sequence: CASSSRTGRGYEQYF.

The genes are TRBV7-9 and TRBJ1-2, with D perhaps matching TRBD1 (6 bases). The CDR3 loop spans 15 amino acids. CDR1 is SEHNR, CDR2 FQNEAQ, per germline (reference sequence). The V and J ends lost 0 bases and 4 bases respectively, with 12 bases between them. The CDR3: CASSLARGPFYGYTF. The DNA for the CDR3 is TGTGCCAGCAGCTTAGCCAGGGGTCCATTCTATGGCTACACCTTC.

This clonotype was counted a few times. The gene calls are TRBV5-1 and TRBJ1-2; the D is unclear. V lost 2 bases and J 2 bases, leaving 13 bases between the germline ends. Germline CDR1 is SGHRS and CDR2 is YFSETQ. The CDR3 consists of 15 residues. DNA of the CDR3: TGCGCCAGCAGCTTTCTCCGGGGATCCAACTATGGCTACACCTTC. It translates to CASSFLRGSNYGYTF.

This clonotype came up a few times. J is TRBJ1-2 and V is TRBV29-1; 8 nucleotides match TRBD1. From germline, CDR1 is SQVTM and CDR2 ANQGSEA. There are 12 residues in the CDR3. Germline trimming cut 7 bases from V and 7 bases from J; bases unmatched to any gene: 8. The CDR3 DNA reads TGCAGCGCCCCGACAGGGGCGGTTGGCTACACCTTC. This sequence encodes CSAPTGAVGYTF.

This clonotype was found many times. This rearrangement joins TRBV10-3 to TRBJ2-7, with 9 bases lining up with TRBD2. The CDR3 contains 15 residues. V dropped 4 bases and J dropped 0; count of bases not matched to a gene: 4. Germline V CDR1 and CDR2: ENHRY, SYGVKD. As DNA, the CDR3 is TGTGCCATCAGTGCCCCTAGCGGGGTCTCCTACGAGCAGTACTTC. This codes for CAISAPSGVSYEQYF.

This clonotype was seen a few times. The chain couples TRBV5-5 to TRBJ2-1, with TRBD1 identical over 9 bases. Germline V gene data show CDR1 as SGHKS and CDR2 as YYEKEE (reference sequence). The V segment lost 2 bases and the J segment 8 bases; nucleotides outside the gene matches: 5. The CDR3 length is 14 residues. The CDR3 DNA is TGTGCCAGCAGCTTTGGGACAGGGTGGGATGAGCAGTTCTTC. Its translation is CASSFGTGWDEQFF.

This rearrangement joins TRBV6-5 to TRBJ1-1; D unresolved. V lost 6 bases and J lost 0, with 8 bases in between. From germline, CDR1 is MNHEY and CDR2 SVGAGI. CDR3 length: 13 amino acids. This CDR3 reads CASRYEMNTEAFF. The CDR3 region has the DNA TGTGCCAGCAGGTATGAGATGAACACTGAAGCTTTCTTT.

This clonotype has a handful of counts. The gene calls are TRBV19 and TRBJ1-2; 9 positions agree with TRBD1. Trimming cost V 9 bases and J 3 bases; bases outside gene matches: 8. CDR3 size: 14 residues. The V gene's germline CDR1 is LNHDA and CDR2 SQIVND (reference sequence). For the CDR3, the DNA is TGTGCCAGCGGGGACAGGGACGGCGACTATGGCTACACCTTC. It is translated as CASGDRDGDYGYTF.

This chain links TRBV5-6 with TRBJ1-2, with 9 nucleotides matching TRBD1. CDR1 SGHDT and CDR2 YYEEEE come from the germline V gene. Trimming removed 6 bases from V and 2 bases from J; junction bases left unmatched: 8. The CDR3 is 15 residues long. CDR3 amino acids: CASTRSGQGNYGYTF. CDR3 nucleotide sequence: TGTGCCAGCACCCGGTCCGGACAGGGGAACTATGGCTACACCTTC.

This clonotype was recorded at least ten times. The V and J genes are TRBV6-2 or TRBV6-3 and TRBJ2-2; TRBD1 aligns across 7 bases. The CDR3 spans 14 residues. V lost 5 bases, J lost 3 bases, and 3 bases stayed unmatched. From germline, CDR1 is MNHEY and CDR2 SVGEGT. DNA of the CDR3: TGTGCCAGCAGTATTGGACAGGACACCGGGGAGCTGTTTTTT. Translating it yields CASSIGQDTGELFF.

V and J are TRBV6-2 or TRBV6-3 and TRBJ1-6, with a possible D match to TRBD1 (6 bases). The length of the CDR3 is 15 residues. V dropped 1 base and J dropped 6 bases, with 10 bases sitting between them. Germline V gives CDR1 MNHEY, CDR2 SVGEGT. CDR3 residues: CASSYFGGPNSPLHF. The CDR3 DNA follows: TGTGCCAGCAGTTACTTCGGGGGCCCTAATTCACCCCTCCACTTT.

The sample holds many counts of this clonotype. The J gene is TRBJ2-3, the V gene TRBV6-2 or TRBV6-3; TRBD2 matches at 7 bases. CDR3 length: 18 amino acids. Germline loops: CDR1 MNHEY, CDR2 SVGEGT. V dropped 2 bases and J dropped 0; count of bases not matched to a gene: 11. This chain's CDR3 is CASSYNQRGKPSTDTQYF. The DNA of the CDR3 is TGTGCCAGCAGTTACAACCAGCGGGGTAAACCTAGCACAGATACGCAGTATTTT.